These 8 T cell receptor beta chains were all obtained from the same sample, sequenced in a study of regulatory T cells in long-lasting Graves disease (dated by TCRdb to the early 2020s). The sample's time point label, in plain terms: persistent/refractory GD, antithyroid drugs over 5 years with positive TRAb. RNA was extracted from PBMCs in TRIzol for both TCR sequencing and RNA sequencing. Libraries were made using multiplex PCR. The sample was run on an Illumina HiSeq 4000. To build TCR beta libraries, CDR3 regions were amplified by Arm-PCR using iRepertoire HTBI primers. TCRdb reanalyzed the raw reads on its own, using fastp at Q25 for trimming and MiXCR for clone calling, and kept in-frame beta chains. One record per CDR3 amino acid sequence lists the most common genes and DNA. The sample table holds about 450,000 distinct CDR3 sequences, of which around 24% were seen once. The biggest ten clones account for roughly 30% of the sample.

The sample consisted of peripheral blood mononuclear cells (PBMCs), taken when the disease was refractory, from a patient treated with antithyroid drugs. The receptor set was obtained from a female donor with Graves disease.

The chain couples TRBV10-3 to TRBJ2-7; either TRBD1 or TRBD2 may supply D (6 bases each). This CDR3 spans 11 amino acids. Germline V gene sequence: CDR1 ENHRY, CDR2 SYGVKD. Trimming left V 10 bases short and J 5 bases short, with 12 bases between. This CDR3 reads CATERGDEQYF. Written as DNA, the CDR3 is TGTGCCACCGAGAGGGGGGACGAGCAGTACTTC.

This clonotype has at least ten counts. The chain uses TRBV28 and TRBJ1-5; the D is unclear. CDR3 size: 15 residues. Germline V lookup: CDR1 MDHEN, CDR2 SYDVKM. V was cut by 3 bases and J by 1 base, with 10 bases left in between. This CDR3 is CASSLSGGSNQPQHF. For the CDR3, the DNA is TGTGCCAGCAGTTTGTCAGGAGGGAGCAATCAGCCCCAGCATTTT. The full variable domain, in which reference TRBV28 and TRBJ1-5 provide the parts outside the CDR3, is DVKVTQSSRYLVKRTGEKVFLECVQDMDHENMFWYRQDPGLGLRLIYFSYDVKMKEKGDIPEGYSVSREKKERFSLILESASTNQTSMYLCASSLSGGSNQPQHFGDGTRLSIL.

This clonotype was seen repeatedly, ten times or more. The chain uses TRBV20-1 and TRBJ2-5, with D unclear. The germline CDR1 and CDR2 sequences are DFQATT and SNEGSKA (reference sequence). The V gene lost 6 bases and the J gene lost 5 bases, with 13 bases spanning the gap. The CDR3 has 12 residues. DNA for the CDR3: TGCAGTGCCGAATCGGGTGGGGAGACCCAGTACTTC. As protein: CSAESGGETQYF.

This chain connects TRBV15 to TRBJ1-5; D is unresolved. Trimming removed 0 bases from V and 2 bases from J, with 8 bases in between. Germline lookup yields CDR1 LNHNV and CDR2 YYDKDF (reference sequence). The CDR3 covers 15 residues. The CDR3 DNA sequence: TGTGCCACCAGCAGAGATACCGACGGCAATCAGCCCCAGCATTTT. Its translation: CATSRDTDGNQPQHF.

The chain is built from TRBV6-2 or TRBV6-3 and TRBJ2-7, with D possibly called TRBD1 or TRBD2 (5 bases each). This CDR3 is 15 amino acids long. Deletions cut 1 base from V and 3 bases from J, with 13 bases between. The germline V gene has CDR1 MNHEY and CDR2 SVGEGT. The CDR3 sequence is CASSYFGTIVYEQYF. In nucleotides, the CDR3 is TGTGCCAGCAGTTACTTCGGGACCATCGTCTACGAGCAGTACTTC.

This chain links TRBV5-1 with TRBJ2-5, with TRBD1 identical over 8 bases. Trimming took 3 bases from V and 5 from J; bases not matched to a gene: 9. Germline loops: CDR1 SGHRS, CDR2 YFSETQ. The CDR3 extends over 15 amino acids. The CDR3 loop reads CASSSRGLVSETQYF. The CDR3 region has the DNA TGCGCCAGCAGCTCCAGGGGGCTCGTTTCGGAGACCCAGTACTTC.

This clonotype has only a few counts. The genes are TRBV3-1 and TRBJ2-7, with D possibly being TRBD1 (6 bases). The CDR3 covers 14 residues. Trimming cost V 2 bases and J 2 bases, with 10 bases left between them. Germline V gives CDR1 LGHDT, CDR2 YNNKEL (reference sequence). Here the CDR3 reads CASSQYGQTYEQYF. CDR3 in DNA: TGTGCCAGCAGCCAATATGGACAGACCTACGAGCAGTACTTC.

The V and J genes are TRBV29-1 and TRBJ2-7; D remains ambiguous. The CDR3 sequence is 11 residues long. V was trimmed by 4 bases and J by 4 bases, leaving 8 bases between them. The germline CDR1 and CDR2 sequences are SQVTM and ANQGSEA. CDR3 in amino acids: CSVADLYEQYF. The CDR3 coding sequence is TGCAGCGTTGCCGACTTGTACGAGCAGTACTTC.